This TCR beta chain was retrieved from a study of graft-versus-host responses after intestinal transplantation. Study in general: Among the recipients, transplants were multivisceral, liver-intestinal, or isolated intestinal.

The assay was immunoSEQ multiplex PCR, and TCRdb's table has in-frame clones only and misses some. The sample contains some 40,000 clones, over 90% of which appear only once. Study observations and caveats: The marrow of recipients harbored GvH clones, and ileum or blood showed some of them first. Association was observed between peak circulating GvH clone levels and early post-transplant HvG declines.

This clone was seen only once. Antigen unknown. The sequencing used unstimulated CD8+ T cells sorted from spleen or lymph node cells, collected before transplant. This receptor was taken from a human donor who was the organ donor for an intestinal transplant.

CDR3 bases: TGTGCCAGCAGCTGGACAGGCAATGAGCAGTTCTTC. Its translation is CASSWTGNEQFF. The rearrangement links TRBV7-9 to TRBJ2-1; 7 bases are shared with TRBD1. Trimming at V came to 4 bases and at J to 6 bases, leaving 0 bases not matched to a gene. Looked up from germline, CDR1 is SEHNR and CDR2 is FQNEAQ (reference sequence). The CDR3 is made up of 12 amino acids.